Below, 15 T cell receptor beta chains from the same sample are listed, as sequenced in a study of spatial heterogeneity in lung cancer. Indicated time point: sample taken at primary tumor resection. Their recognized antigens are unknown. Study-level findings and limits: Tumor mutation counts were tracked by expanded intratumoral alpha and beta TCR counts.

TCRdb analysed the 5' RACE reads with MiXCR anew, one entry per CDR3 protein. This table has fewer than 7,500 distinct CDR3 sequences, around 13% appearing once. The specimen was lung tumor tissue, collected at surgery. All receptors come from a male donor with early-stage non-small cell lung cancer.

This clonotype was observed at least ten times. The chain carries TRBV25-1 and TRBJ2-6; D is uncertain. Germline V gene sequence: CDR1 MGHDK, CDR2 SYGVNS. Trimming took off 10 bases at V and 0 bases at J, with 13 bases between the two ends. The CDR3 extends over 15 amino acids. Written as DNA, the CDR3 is TGTGCCACCACCTTTGGGATCTCTGGGGCCAACGTCCTGACTTTC. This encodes CATTFGISGANVLTF.

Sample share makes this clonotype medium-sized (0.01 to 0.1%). The CDR3 reads CASSFRQGRAETQYF. CDR3 bases: TGTGCCAGCAGCTTCCGACAGGGAAGGGCCGAGACCCAGTACTTC. The chain links TRBV13 to TRBJ2-5; 7 nucleotides line up with TRBD1. Germline CDR1 and CDR2: PRHDT and FYEKMQ (reference sequence). Trimming took 3 bases from V and 5 from J; bases not matched to a gene: 9. The CDR3 extends over 15 amino acids.

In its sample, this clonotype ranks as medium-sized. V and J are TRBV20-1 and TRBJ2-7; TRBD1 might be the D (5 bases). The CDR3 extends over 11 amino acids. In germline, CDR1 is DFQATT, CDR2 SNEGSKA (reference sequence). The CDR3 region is CSGGSGNKQYF. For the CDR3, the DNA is TGCAGCGGCGGATCAGGGAACAAGCAGTACTTC.

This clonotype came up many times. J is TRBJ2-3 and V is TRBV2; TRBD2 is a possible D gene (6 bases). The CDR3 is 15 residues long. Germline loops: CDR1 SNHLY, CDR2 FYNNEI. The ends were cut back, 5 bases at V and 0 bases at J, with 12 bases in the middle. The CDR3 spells CASSSGGASTDTQYF. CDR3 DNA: TGTGCCAGCAGTTCGGGCGGGGCAAGCACAGATACGCAGTATTTT.

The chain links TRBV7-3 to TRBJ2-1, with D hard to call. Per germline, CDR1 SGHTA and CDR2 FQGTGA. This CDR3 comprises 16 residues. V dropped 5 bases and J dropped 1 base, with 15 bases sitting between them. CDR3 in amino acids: CASSRWTFGSYNEQFF. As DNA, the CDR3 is TGTGCCAGCAGCCGGTGGACGTTTGGGTCCTACAATGAGCAGTTCTTC.

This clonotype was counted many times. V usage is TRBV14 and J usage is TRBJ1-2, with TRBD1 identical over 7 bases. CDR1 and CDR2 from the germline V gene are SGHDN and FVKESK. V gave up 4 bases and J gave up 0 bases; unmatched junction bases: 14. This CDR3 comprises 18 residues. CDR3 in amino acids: CASSPRQGQPQANYGYTF. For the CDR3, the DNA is TGTGCCAGCAGCCCTCGACAGGGCCAACCTCAAGCTAACTATGGCTACACCTTC. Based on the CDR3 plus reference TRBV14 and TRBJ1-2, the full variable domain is EAGVTQFPSHSVIEKGQTVTLRCDPISGHDNLYWYRRVMGKEIKFLLHFVKESKQDESGMPNNRFLAERTGGTYSTLKVQPAELEDSGVYFCASSPRQGQPQANYGYTFGSGTRLTVV.

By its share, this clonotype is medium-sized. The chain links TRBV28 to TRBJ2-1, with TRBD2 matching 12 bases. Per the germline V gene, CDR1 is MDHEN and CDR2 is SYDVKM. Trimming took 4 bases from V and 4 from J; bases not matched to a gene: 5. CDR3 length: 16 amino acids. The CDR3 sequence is CASSSWLAGGYNEQFF. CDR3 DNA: TGTGCCAGCAGTTCCTGGCTAGCGGGAGGGTACAATGAGCAGTTCTTC.

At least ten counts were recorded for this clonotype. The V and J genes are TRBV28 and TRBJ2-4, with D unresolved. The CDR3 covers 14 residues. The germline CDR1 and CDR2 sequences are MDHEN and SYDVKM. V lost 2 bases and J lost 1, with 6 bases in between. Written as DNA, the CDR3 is TGTGCCAGCAGTTTAGTACAGGCCAAAAACATTCAGTACTTC. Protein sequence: CASSLVQAKNIQYF.

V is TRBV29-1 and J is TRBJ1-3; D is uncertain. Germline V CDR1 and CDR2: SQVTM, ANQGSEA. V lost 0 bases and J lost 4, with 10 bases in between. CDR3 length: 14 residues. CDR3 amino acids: CSVEEWEDGNTIYF. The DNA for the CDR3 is TGCAGCGTTGAAGAATGGGAGGACGGAAACACCATATATTTT.

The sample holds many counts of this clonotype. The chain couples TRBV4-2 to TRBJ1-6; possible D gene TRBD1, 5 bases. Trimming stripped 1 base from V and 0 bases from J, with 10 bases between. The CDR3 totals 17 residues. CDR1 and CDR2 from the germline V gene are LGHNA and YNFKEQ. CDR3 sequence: CASSQAGGTSYNSPLHF. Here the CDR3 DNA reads TGTGCCAGCAGCCAAGCCGGGGGGACCTCCTATAATTCACCCCTCCACTTT.

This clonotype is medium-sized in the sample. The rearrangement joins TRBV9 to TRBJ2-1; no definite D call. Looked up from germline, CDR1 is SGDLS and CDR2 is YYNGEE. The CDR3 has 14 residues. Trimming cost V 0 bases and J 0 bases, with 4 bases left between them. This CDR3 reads CASSVAFSYNEQFF. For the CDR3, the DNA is TGTGCCAGCAGCGTAGCGTTCTCCTACAATGAGCAGTTCTTC.

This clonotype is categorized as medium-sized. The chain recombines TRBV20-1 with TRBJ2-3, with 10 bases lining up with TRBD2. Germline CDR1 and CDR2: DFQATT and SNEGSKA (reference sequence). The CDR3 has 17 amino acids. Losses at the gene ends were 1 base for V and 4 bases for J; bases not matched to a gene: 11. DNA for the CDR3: TGCAGTGCTAGAGTCCCCCGGGCTAGCGGGAGCCCAGATACGCAGTATTTT. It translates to CSARVPRASGSPDTQYF.

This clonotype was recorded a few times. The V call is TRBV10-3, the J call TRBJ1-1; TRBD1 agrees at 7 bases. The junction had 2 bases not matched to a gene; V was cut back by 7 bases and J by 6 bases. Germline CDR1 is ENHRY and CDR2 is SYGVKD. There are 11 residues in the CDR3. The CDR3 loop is CAITQGAEAFF. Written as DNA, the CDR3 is TGTGCCATCACCCAGGGGGCTGAAGCTTTCTTT.

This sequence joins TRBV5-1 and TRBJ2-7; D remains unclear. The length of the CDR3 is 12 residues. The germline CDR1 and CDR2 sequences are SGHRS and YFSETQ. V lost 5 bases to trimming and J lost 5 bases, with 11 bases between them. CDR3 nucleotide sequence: TGCGCCAGCAGGACGAACACCCACGAGCAGTACTTC. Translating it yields CASRTNTHEQYF.

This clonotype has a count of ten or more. In nucleotides, the CDR3 is TGTGCCAGCGAACGGATAGCGGGAGGATCTTACAATGAGCAGTTCTTC. Translation gives CASERIAGGSYNEQFF. The rearrangement links TRBV28 to TRBJ2-1, with 10 nucleotides matching TRBD2. Trimming removed 8 bases from V and 4 bases from J; junction bases left unmatched: 11. CDR1 MDHEN and CDR2 SYDVKM come from the germline V gene. The CDR3 is made up of 16 amino acids.